These 26 T cell receptor beta chains were sequenced from one sample in a study of post-analysis software for immune sequencing data. Every TCR beta cDNA library bore unique molecular identifiers. From the PCR reads, TCRdb called clonotypes with MiXCR, one entry per CDR3 protein. Of about 770,000 distinct CDR3 sequences in the sample, roughly 50% were seen once. No antigens are known for them. Study-level findings and limits: Among five TRBV segments more frequent in patients than controls were TRBV5-6, TRBV5-1 and TRBV20-1.

Sequencing was performed on blood. The receptors come from a girl aged 5-17 years with multiple sclerosis.

The chain combines TRBV20-1 with TRBJ2-3, with D perhaps assigned TRBD1 or TRBD2 (7 bases each). With 3 bases removed from V and 4 bases from J, the gap between germline ends came to 23 bases. CDR1 DFQATT and CDR2 SNEGSKA come from the germline V gene (reference sequence). The CDR3 is 17 amino acids. The CDR3: CSASPPGGAGVPDTQYF. CDR3 DNA sequence: TGCAGTGCTAGTCCACCAGGGGGGGCGGGAGTACCAGATACGCAGTATTTT.

The chain joins TRBV20-1 to TRBJ2-7, with 9 bases aligning to TRBD2. The CDR3 has 15 amino acids. Germline V gene data show CDR1 as DFQATT and CDR2 as SNEGSKA (reference sequence). After removal of 7 bases from V and 2 bases from J, the junction contained 12 bases not matched to a gene. The CDR3 loop reads CSVERAAGGTYEQYF. DNA of the CDR3: TGCAGTGTTGAAAGGGCAGCGGGAGGTACCTACGAGCAGTACTTC.

This clonotype was seen more than once but under ten times. CDR3 protein: CASSGPSGNTDTQYF. The CDR3 nucleotides are TGTGCCAGCTCAGGACCCAGCGGGAATACAGATACGCAGTATTTT. The V call is TRBV6-1, the J call TRBJ2-3; 7 bases are shared with TRBD2. The germline CDR1 and CDR2 sequences are MNHNS and SASEGT. The CDR3 has 15 residues. The V segment lost 8 bases and the J segment 3 bases; nucleotides outside the gene matches: 11.

The chain has TRBV5-6 and TRBJ2-1; unclear D gene. Trimming left V 4 bases short and J 5 bases short, with 10 bases between. The germline CDR1 and CDR2 sequences are SGHDT and YYEEEE. The CDR3 runs to 13 residues. The CDR3 spells CASSPDGNNEQFF. For the CDR3, the DNA is TGTGCCAGCAGCCCAGACGGAAACAATGAGCAGTTCTTC.

A remark on this clonotype: The junction shows a germline mismatch at one end, possibly a read error. The chain employs TRBV7-8 and TRBJ1-2; TRBD1 matches at 10 bases. Germline V gene lookup returns CDR1 SGHVS and CDR2 FQNEAQ. This CDR3 is 14 amino acids long. The CDR3 reads CASRPMDRGDGYTF. The CDR3 region has the DNA TGTGCCAGCAGACCGATGGACAGGGGGGATGGCTACACCTTT.

Points on this clonotype: One end of the junction fails to match germline, which may point to a read error. V gene TRBV11-2 combines with J gene TRBJ2-7, with D possibly being TRBD1 (6 bases). The CDR3 has 17 amino acids. The V gene's germline CDR1 is SGHAT and CDR2 FQNNGV. The CDR3 DNA sequence: TGTGCCGGCAGCTTAGATGGGGGCGGACATAGCTCCTACGAGCAGTACTTC. Translation gives CAGSLDGGGHSSYEQYF.

The V call is TRBV6-5, the J call TRBJ2-5, with TRBD2 identical over 9 bases. The J call is doubtful: the DNA matches TRBJ2-7 better. Per the germline V gene, CDR1 is MNHEY and CDR2 is SVGAGI. The CDR3 covers 14 residues. Here the CDR3 reads CASSPLAGNYEQYF. The CDR3 DNA sequence: TGTGCCAGCAGTCCGCTAGCGGGAAATTACGAGCAGTACTTC.

The chain combines TRBV29-1 with TRBJ1-1; 7 bases are a match to TRBD1. The CDR3 has 10 amino acids. J gave up 4 bases and V 7 bases, and 0 bases lay outside the gene matches. CDR1 and CDR2 (germline): SQVTM, ANQGSEA. This CDR3 reads CSAGGTEAFF. Written as DNA, the CDR3 is TGCAGCGCAGGGGGCACTGAAGCTTTCTTT.

This chain joins TRBV20-1 and TRBJ2-1; D unclear. Germline values: CDR1 DFQATT, CDR2 SNEGSKA (reference sequence). The germline V and J ends were trimmed by 6 bases and 5 bases, with 8 bases remaining between them. This CDR3 contains 11 residues. This chain's CDR3 is CSASFNNEQFF. DNA for the CDR3: TGCAGTGCCAGCTTTAACAATGAGCAGTTCTTC.

There are a few counts of this clonotype. The rearrangement links TRBV4-3 to TRBJ2-5; the D gene is possibly TRBD1 (5 bases). With the DNA end fitting TRBJ2-7 better, the J assignment may be wrong. CDR3 size: 16 residues. From germline, CDR1 is LGHNA and CDR2 YSLEER. The CDR3 reads CASSQDGPGPTYEQYF. CDR3 DNA: TGCGCCAGCAGCCAAGATGGCCCAGGGCCGACCTACGAGCAGTACTTC.

This clonotype was picked up a small number of times. V gene TRBV30 combines with J gene TRBJ1-6; tentative D call: TRBD1 (6 bases). Germline CDR1 and CDR2: GTSNPN and SVGIG (reference sequence). The length of the CDR3 is 14 residues. V lost 0 bases, J lost 6 bases, and 9 bases lay in between. CDR3 sequence: CAWSVTGTNSPLHF. Written as DNA, the CDR3 is TGTGCCTGGAGTGTAACAGGGACTAATTCACCCCTCCACTTT.

This clonotype was counted a few times. The chain carries TRBV12-3 or TRBV12-4 and TRBJ2-5; 13 bases agree with TRBD2. After removal of 6 bases from V and 4 bases from J, the junction contained 5 bases not matched to a gene. CDR3 length: 15 residues. This chain's CDR3 is CASSPGLAGTETQYF. The CDR3 nucleotides are TGTGCCAGCAGCCCGGGACTAGCGGGAACAGAGACCCAGTACTTC.

The J gene is TRBJ2-6, the V gene TRBV10-3; TRBD1 agrees at 7 bases. Trimming removed 0 bases from V and 3 bases from J; junction bases left unmatched: 17. Germline-derived CDR1 and CDR2 are ENHRY and SYGVKD. CDR3 length equals 21 residues. In DNA, the CDR3 is TGTGCCATCAGTGAGTCGAGGAGCCGGGACAGATACTCCTTTGGGGCCAACGTCCTGACTTTC. Encoded protein: CAISESRSRDRYSFGANVLTF.

The gene calls are TRBV12-5 and TRBJ2-5; 8 nucleotides align to TRBD2. V dropped 3 bases and J dropped 3; count of bases not matched to a gene: 3. Germline values: CDR1 LGHNT, CDR2 FRNRAP. The CDR3 has 14 amino acids. The DNA for the CDR3 is TGTGCTAGTGGTTTAGCGGGAGAGGAAGAGACCCAGTACTTC. It codes for CASGLAGEEETQYF.

This clonotype showed up just a few times. The J gene is TRBJ1-2, the V gene TRBV28; the D gene is possibly TRBD1 (6 bases). Germline values: CDR1 MDHEN, CDR2 SYDVKM. This CDR3 contains 17 residues. The V and J ends lost 5 bases and 2 bases respectively, with 21 bases between them. This CDR3 is CASSRPSGGGPNYGYTF. CDR3 bases: TGTGCCAGCAGTCGCCCATCGGGGGGGGGCCCCAACTATGGCTACACCTTC.

The rearrangement joins TRBV7-9 to TRBJ1-2; D remains ambiguous. Germline CDR1 and CDR2: SEHNR and FQNEAQ (reference sequence). The CDR3 has 14 amino acids. V shed 1 base and J shed 4 bases, with 10 bases lying between them. The CDR3 bases are TGTGCCAGCAGCTTAGAGCGGGGAAGCTATGGCTACACCTTC. It encodes CASSLERGSYGYTF.

In this sample, this clonotype turned up a few times. The chain links TRBV29-1 to TRBJ2-5; unclear D gene. The V end lost 3 bases, the J end lost 4 bases, and 12 bases lay between the germline ends. Germline loops: CDR1 SQVTM, CDR2 ANQGSEA. CDR3 length: 13 residues. The CDR3 is CSVDRMGGETQYF. In DNA, the CDR3 is TGCAGCGTTGACCGGATGGGCGGAGAGACCCAGTACTTC.

This clonotype was picked up a small number of times. The V and J genes are TRBV12-3 or TRBV12-4 and TRBJ2-3, with 8 bases lining up with TRBD1. The CDR3 contains 16 residues. With 4 bases clipped from V and 5 bases from J, the junction kept 11 bases outside the gene matches. CDR3 in amino acids: CASSSYRTGIGDTQYF. The DNA for the CDR3 is TGTGCCAGCAGTTCCTACCGGACAGGGATAGGAGATACGCAGTATTTT.

This clonotype was recorded a few times. The chain combines TRBV4-3 with TRBJ2-1; D is unresolved. This CDR3 is 17 amino acids long. Germline V CDR1 and CDR2: LGHNA, YSLEER. The V end lost 2 bases, the J end lost 0 bases, and 14 bases lay between the germline ends. The CDR3 reads CASSQRRAESSYNEQFF. Here the CDR3 DNA reads TGCGCCAGCAGCCAAAGAAGGGCGGAGAGCTCCTACAATGAGCAGTTCTTC.

This clonotype has a handful of counts. J is TRBJ2-1 and V is TRBV7-2, with 8 bases aligning to TRBD2. Losses at the gene ends were 6 bases for V and 12 bases for J; bases not matched to a gene: 19. Germline values: CDR1 SGHTA, CDR2 FQGNSA. This CDR3 is built from 16 residues. The CDR3 protein is CASRPSVTSGGTGQFF. CDR3 sequence (DNA): TGTGCCAGCAGGCCTAGCGTTACTAGCGGAGGCACTGGGCAGTTCTTC.

This clonotype was found once. At one end the junction does not follow the germline gene, possibly because of a read error. This chain connects TRBV7-2 to TRBJ2-7; a possible D gene is TRBD2 (6 bases). CDR1 and CDR2 (germline): SGHTA, FQGNSA. The CDR3 extends over 13 amino acids. The CDR3 sequence is CVSSPRTNYEQYF. The CDR3 DNA sequence: TGTGTCAGCAGCCCCCGGACTAACTACGAGCAGTACTTC.

The sample holds a few counts of this clonotype. The genes are TRBV6-1 and TRBJ1-2; 9 positions match TRBD1. This CDR3 has 14 residues. V dropped 8 bases and J dropped 11; count of bases not matched to a gene: 15. Germline lookup yields CDR1 MNHNS and CDR2 SASEGT. The CDR3 here is CASLRTPGQGQYTF. The CDR3 DNA follows: TGTGCCAGCCTCAGAACCCCGGGACAGGGTCAATACACCTTC.

This clonotype was detected only a few times. The chain combines TRBV3-1 with TRBJ2-7; no clear D. The ends were cut back, 2 bases at V and 0 bases at J, with 5 bases in the middle. CDR1 and CDR2 from the germline V gene are LGHDT and YNNKEL (reference sequence). This CDR3 contains 13 residues. For the CDR3, the DNA is TGTGCCAGCAGCCAAACACCCTCCTACGAGCAGTACTTC. Protein sequence: CASSQTPSYEQYF.

The chain carries TRBV30 and TRBJ2-7; D may be TRBD1 (5 bases). The J call could be wrong; TRBJ2-5 is a better fit for the DNA end. The CDR3 runs to 12 residues. In germline, CDR1 is GTSNPN, CDR2 SVGIG (reference sequence). For the CDR3, the DNA is TGTGCCTGGAGTGTATTCCAGGGGACCCAGTACTTC. Translating gives CAWSVFQGTQYF.

The chain employs TRBV12-3 or TRBV12-4 and TRBJ2-4; 8 bases map to TRBD2. The CDR3 runs to 16 residues. Trimming removed 7 bases from V and 3 bases from J; junction bases left unmatched: 11. The CDR3 here is CASNHERERDKNIQYF. Here the CDR3 DNA reads TGTGCCAGCAACCACGAGCGGGAGAGGGACAAAAACATTCAGTACTTC.

This clonotype was detected only once. This chain connects TRBV5-6 to TRBJ2-1; D ambiguous. V lost 4 bases, J lost 10 bases, and 18 bases lay in between. Germline values: CDR1 SGHDT, CDR2 YYEEEE. The CDR3 length is 14 residues. As DNA, the CDR3 is TGTGCCAGCAGCCTCGCCTACGATTCCTACGAGCAGTTCTTC. It codes for CASSLAYDSYEQFF.